The clone carrying this T cell receptor beta chain was detected a few times. Its antigen is currently unknown. This record belongs to a study of blood T cells in healthy people across ages. PCR was performed a second time for about 6 to 12 cycles using a sample-barcoded 5' primer and a J-beta primer mix. Through a template-switch adaptor with 12 random nucleotides, each cDNA molecule received a tag. Each sample yielded at least 2.5 million CDR3-containing paired-end reads. MiXCR was run by TCRdb on the 5' RACE reads, yielding one entry per CDR3 protein. The table has about 2 million distinct CDR3 sequences, approximately 50% seen once. Researchers isolated at least 6 million PBMCs per sample. Broader study findings: Whereas aged donors had fewer naive CD4+ cells, long-lived donors had more of them and higher diversity.

The CDR3 is 14 residues long. V was pared by 6 bases and J by 8 bases, with 5 bases of the junction left unmatched. The germline V gene encodes CDR1 SNHLY and CDR2 FYNNEI. This TCR was sampled from a woman in her 40s in good health. The J gene is TRBJ2-4, the V gene TRBV2; 12 bases align to TRBD1. Sequencing was carried out using blood. CDR3 sequence (DNA): TGTGCCAGCAGGGGACAGGGGGCGCGGGACATTCAGTACTTC. Protein: CASRGQGARDIQYF. Supplemented by reference TRBV2 and TRBJ2-4, the full variable domain reads EPEVTQTPSHQVTQMGQEVILRCVPISNHLYFYWYRQILGQKVEFLVSFYNNEISEKSEIFDDQFSVERPDGSNFTLKIRSTKLEDSAMYFCASRGQGARDIQYFGAGTRLSVL.